This TCR beta chain was obtained from a study of cytomegalovirus exposure and HLA in healthy donors. Whole-study findings and limits: V segments that were indistinguishable, TRBV6-2 and TRBV6-3 among them, were omitted from analysis. An analysis done earlier found most TCR beta V segments productive about 87% or about 30% of the time.

A word on this clone: Its antigen is unknown.

The CDR3 is 16 amino acids. Germline V CDR1 and CDR2: LGHNA, YSLEER. V lost 0 bases to trimming and J lost 3 bases, with 14 bases between them. This PCR relied on a set of 60 Vbeta primers and 13 Jbeta primers. Data came from immunoSEQ multiplex PCR; TCRdb stores just in-frame clones and leaves some out. The sample has more than 85,000 clones, about 73% seen once. The receptor was isolated from a woman aged 25 to 39 in good health and CMV-seronegative. The chain employs TRBV4-3 and TRBJ1-2; unclear D gene. Sequencing was carried out using PBMCs. This chain's CDR3 is CASSQDRNRRHYGYTF. The CDR3 DNA reads TGCGCCAGCAGCCAAGATCGAAACCGGAGGCACTATGGCTACACCTTC.